Here is one T cell receptor beta chain with its context. This entry is derived from a study of blood T cell repertoires in COVID-19. Turning to the study itself: Researchers got acute and convalescent COVID-19 samples from the United States, Italy and Spain.

The CDR3 spans 15 residues. Trimming at V came to 5 bases and at J to 4 bases, leaving 7 bases not matched to a gene. The germline CDR1 and CDR2 sequences are SGHRS and YFSETQ. Assay: immunoSEQ multiplex PCR; the TCRdb copy retains only in-frame clones and omits some. In the table there are under 300,000 clones, 80% to 90% of which are singletons. The V gene is TRBV5-1, the J gene TRBJ1-5; TRBD1 matches at 9 bases. This TCR derives from a man aged 60-69 years with acute or convalescent COVID-19. The sample consisted of peripheral blood. CDR3: CASSWGQGANQPQHF. The CDR3 region has the DNA TGCGCCAGCAGTTGGGGACAGGGCGCTAATCAGCCCCAGCATTTT.